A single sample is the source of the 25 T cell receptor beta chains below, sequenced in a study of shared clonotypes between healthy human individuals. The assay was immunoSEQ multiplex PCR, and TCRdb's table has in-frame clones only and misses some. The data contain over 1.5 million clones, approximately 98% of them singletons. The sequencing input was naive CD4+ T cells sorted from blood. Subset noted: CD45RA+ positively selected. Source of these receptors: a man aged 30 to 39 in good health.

As DNA, the CDR3 is TGCGCCAGCAGTGGGGGGGCCCTAGCGGGAGGTCTCTCCTACGAGCAGTACTTC. It specifies CASSGGALAGGLSYEQYF. V and J are TRBV10-2 and TRBJ2-7; 11 positions agree with TRBD2. V lost 4 bases, J lost 0 bases, and 11 bases stayed unmatched. Per germline, CDR1 WSHSY and CDR2 SAAADI. This CDR3 has 18 residues.

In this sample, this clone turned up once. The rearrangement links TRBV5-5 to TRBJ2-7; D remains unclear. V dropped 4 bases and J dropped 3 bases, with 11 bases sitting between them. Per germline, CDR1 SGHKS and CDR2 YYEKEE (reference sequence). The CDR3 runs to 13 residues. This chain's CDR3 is CASSRYGDYEQYF. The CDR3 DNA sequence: TGTGCCAGCAGCCGTTATGGGGACTACGAGCAGTACTTC.

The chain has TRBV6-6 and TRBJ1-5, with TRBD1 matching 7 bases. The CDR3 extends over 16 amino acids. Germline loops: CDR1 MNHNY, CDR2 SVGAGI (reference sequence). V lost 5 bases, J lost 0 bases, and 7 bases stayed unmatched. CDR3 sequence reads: CASSQTGASSNQPQHF. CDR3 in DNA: TGTGCCAGCAGTCAAACAGGGGCCTCTAGCAATCAGCCCCAGCATTTT.

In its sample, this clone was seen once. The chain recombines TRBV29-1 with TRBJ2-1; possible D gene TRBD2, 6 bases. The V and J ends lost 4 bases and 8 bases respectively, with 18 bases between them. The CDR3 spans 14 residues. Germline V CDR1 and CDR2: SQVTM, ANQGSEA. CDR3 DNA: TGCAGCGTTGGAGGGCCGGGAGTTTACCATGAGCAGTTCTTC. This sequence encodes CSVGGPGVYHEQFF.

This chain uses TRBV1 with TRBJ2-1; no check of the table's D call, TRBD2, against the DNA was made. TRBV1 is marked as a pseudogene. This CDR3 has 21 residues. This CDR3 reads CTSSHLVFQDTSGDRQDEQFF. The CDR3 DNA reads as TGCACCAGCAGCCACCTGGTGTTTCAGGACACTAGCGGAGATCGTCAGGATGAGCAGTTCTTC.

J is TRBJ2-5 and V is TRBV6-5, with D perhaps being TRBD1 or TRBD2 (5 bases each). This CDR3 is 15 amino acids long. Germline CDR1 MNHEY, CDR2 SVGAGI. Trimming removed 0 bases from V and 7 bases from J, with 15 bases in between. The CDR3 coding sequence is TGTGCCAGCAGTTACTCAGGGGAGCTGAAGGGGACCCAGTACTTC. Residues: CASSYSGELKGTQYF.

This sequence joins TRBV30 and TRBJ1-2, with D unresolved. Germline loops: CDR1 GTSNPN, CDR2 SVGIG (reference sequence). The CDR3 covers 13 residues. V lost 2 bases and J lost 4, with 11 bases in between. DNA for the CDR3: TGTGCCTGGAGTAGGGAATCCCCCTATGGCTACACCTTC. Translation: CAWSRESPYGYTF.

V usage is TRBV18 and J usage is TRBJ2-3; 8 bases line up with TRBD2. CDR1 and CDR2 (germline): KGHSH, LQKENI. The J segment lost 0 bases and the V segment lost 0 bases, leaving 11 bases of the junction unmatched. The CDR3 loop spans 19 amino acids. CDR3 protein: CASSPPLSEREGSTDTQYF. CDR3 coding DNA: TGTGCCAGCTCACCACCGCTCTCGGAACGGGAGGGTAGCACAGATACGCAGTATTTT.

CDR3 protein: CASSLLTGRAFF. The DNA for the CDR3 is TGTGCCAGCAGCTTATTGACAGGGAGAGCTTTCTTT. J is TRBJ1-1 and V is TRBV11-2, with TRBD1 matching 7 bases. From germline, CDR1 is SGHAT and CDR2 FQNNGV. V dropped 2 bases and J dropped 10; count of bases not matched to a gene: 4. The CDR3 sequence is 12 residues long.

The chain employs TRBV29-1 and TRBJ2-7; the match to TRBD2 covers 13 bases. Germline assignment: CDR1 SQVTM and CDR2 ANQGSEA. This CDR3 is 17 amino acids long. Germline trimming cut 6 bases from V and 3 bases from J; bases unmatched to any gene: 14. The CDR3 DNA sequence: TGCAGCGTGACTAGGGACGGAGGACTAGCGGGGGACTACGAGCAGTACTTC. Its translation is CSVTRDGGLAGDYEQYF.

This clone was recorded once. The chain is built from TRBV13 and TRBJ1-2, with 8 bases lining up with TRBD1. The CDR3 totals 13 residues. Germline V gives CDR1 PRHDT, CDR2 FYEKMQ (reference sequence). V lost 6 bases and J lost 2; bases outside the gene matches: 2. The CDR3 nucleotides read TGTGCCAGCAGGCGACAGGGGAACTATGGCTACACCTTC. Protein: CASRRQGNYGYTF.

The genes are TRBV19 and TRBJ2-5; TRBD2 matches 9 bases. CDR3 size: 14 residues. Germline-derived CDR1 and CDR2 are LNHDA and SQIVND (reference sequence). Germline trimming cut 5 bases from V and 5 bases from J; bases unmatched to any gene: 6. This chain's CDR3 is CASSRAGGMETQYF. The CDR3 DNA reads TGTGCCAGTAGTCGGGCGGGAGGGATGGAGACCCAGTACTTC.

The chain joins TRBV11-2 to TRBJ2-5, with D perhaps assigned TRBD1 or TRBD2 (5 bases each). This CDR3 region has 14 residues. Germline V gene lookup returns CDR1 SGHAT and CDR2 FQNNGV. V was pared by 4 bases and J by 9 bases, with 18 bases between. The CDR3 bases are TGTGCCAGCAGCTCGATCGGGGCAATCCATGCCCAGTACTTC. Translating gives CASSSIGAIHAQYF.

The CDR3: CASSYSRVNREQYF. The CDR3 DNA follows: TGTGCCAGCAGTTACTCCAGGGTCAACCGCGAGCAGTACTTC. The chain employs TRBV6-5 and TRBJ2-7, with a possible D match to TRBD1 (5 bases). Per the germline V gene, CDR1 is MNHEY and CDR2 is SVGAGI. The V gene lost 0 bases and the J gene lost 6 bases, with 12 bases spanning the gap. The CDR3 contains 14 residues.

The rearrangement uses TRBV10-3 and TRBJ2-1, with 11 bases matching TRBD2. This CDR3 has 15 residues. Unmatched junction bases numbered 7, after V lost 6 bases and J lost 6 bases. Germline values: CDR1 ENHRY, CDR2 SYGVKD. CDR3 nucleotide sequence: TGTGCCATCAGCCCTAGCACTAGCGGGAGCAATGAGCAGTTCTTC. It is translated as CAISPSTSGSNEQFF.

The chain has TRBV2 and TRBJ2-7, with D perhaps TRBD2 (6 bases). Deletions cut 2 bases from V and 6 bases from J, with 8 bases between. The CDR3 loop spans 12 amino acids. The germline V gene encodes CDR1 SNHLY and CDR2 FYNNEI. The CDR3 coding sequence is TGTGCCAGCAGTGAACAGGGAGGCGAGCAGTACTTC. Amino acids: CASSEQGGEQYF.

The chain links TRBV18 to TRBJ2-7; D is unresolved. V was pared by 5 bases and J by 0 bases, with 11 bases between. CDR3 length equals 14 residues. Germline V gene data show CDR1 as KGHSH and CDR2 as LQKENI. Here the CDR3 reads CASSSTDLSYEQYF. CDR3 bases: TGTGCCAGCTCATCAACAGATCTCTCCTACGAGCAGTACTTC.

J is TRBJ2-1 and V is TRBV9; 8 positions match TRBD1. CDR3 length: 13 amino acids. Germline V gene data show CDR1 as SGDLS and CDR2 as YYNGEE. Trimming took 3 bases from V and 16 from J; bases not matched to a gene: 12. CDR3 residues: CASSEDLPGQVFF. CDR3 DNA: TGTGCCAGCAGCGAGGACTTACCGGGACAGGTCTTCTTC.

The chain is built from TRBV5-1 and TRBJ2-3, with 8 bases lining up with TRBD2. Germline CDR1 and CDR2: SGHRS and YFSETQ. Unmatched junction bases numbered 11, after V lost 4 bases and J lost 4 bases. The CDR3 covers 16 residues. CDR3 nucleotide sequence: TGCGCCAGCAGCCTCCCCAGCGGGAGCCGCGCAGATACGCAGTATTTT. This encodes CASSLPSGSRADTQYF.

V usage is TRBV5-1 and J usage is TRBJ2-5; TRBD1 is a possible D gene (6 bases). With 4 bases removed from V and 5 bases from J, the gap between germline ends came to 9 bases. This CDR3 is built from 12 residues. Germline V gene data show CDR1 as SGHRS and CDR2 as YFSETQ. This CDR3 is CASSVDRETQYF. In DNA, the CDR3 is TGCGCCAGCAGCGTAGACAGGGAGACCCAGTACTTC.

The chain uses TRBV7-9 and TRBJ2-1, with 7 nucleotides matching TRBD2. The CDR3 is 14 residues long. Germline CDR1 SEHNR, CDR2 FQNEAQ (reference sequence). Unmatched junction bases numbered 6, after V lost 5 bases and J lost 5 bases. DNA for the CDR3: TGTGCCAGCAGCGTCGAGGGACTACACAATGAGCAGTTCTTC. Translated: CASSVEGLHNEQFF.

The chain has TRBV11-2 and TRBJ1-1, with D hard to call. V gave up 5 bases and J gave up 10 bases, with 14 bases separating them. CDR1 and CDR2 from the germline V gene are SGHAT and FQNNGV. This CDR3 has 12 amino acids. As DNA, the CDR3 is TGTGCCAGCAGCGGCCACCTTTCGGGAGCTTTCTTT. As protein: CASSGHLSGAFF. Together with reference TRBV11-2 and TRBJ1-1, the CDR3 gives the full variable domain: EAGVAQSPRYKIIEKRQSVAFWCNPISGHATLYWYQQILGQGPKLLIQFQNNGVVDDSQLPKDRFSAERLKGVDSTLKIQPAKLEDSAVYLCASSGHLSGAFFGQGTRLTVV.

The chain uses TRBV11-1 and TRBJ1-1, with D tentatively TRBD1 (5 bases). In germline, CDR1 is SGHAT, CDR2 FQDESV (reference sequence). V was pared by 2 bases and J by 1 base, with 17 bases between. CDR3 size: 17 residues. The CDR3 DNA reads TGTGCCAGCAGCTTAAGAGGTACGGGCAGGGCGAACACTGAAGCTTTCTTT. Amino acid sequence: CASSLRGTGRANTEAFF.

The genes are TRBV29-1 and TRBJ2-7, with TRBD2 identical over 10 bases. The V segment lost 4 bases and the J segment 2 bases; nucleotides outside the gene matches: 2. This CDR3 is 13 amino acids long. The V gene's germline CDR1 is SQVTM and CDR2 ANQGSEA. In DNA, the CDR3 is TGCAGCGTTGGAGGGACTAGCGCCTACGAGCAGTACTTC. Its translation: CSVGGTSAYEQYF.

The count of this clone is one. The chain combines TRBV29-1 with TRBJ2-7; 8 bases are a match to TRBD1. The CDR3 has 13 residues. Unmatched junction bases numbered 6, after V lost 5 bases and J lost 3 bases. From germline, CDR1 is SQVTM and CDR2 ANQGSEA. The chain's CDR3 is CSVLGQDDYEQYF. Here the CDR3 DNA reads TGCAGCGTTTTGGGACAGGACGACTACGAGCAGTACTTC.